A single sample gave rise to the 14 T cell receptor beta chains below, sequenced in a study of shared clonotypes between healthy human individuals (dated by TCRdb to the early 2020s). The library came from the immunoSEQ multiplex PCR assay. TCRdb mirrors the immuneACCESS table, restricted to in-frame sequences. Some clones are absent from its copies; in checked studies, under half trace to an unresolved V gene, and the reason for the others is unknown. Here the sample has 1.5 million to 2.5 million clones; less than 95% occur a single time. The ten top clones hold 0.95% to 1.5% of the sample. CD8 naive samples consisted of CD45RO-negative cells that were positively selected for CCR7, yielding a CD45RA+CCR7+ population without TemRA cells. Material: naive CD8+ T cells sorted from blood. The cell subset or site label for this specimen denotes: CD45RA+CCR7+. All receptors derive from a man aged 18 to 35 in good health.

The chain employs TRBV7-6 and TRBJ2-1; 7 bases line up with TRBD2. The CDR3 extends over 17 amino acids. Per the germline V gene, CDR1 is SGHVS and CDR2 is FNYEAQ. The ends lost 1 base at V and 3 bases at J; junction bases unmatched: 9. CDR3: CASSLDPAGPLYNEQFF. The CDR3 DNA sequence: TGTGCCAGCAGCTTAGACCCAGCGGGGCCTCTCTACAATGAGCAGTTCTTC.

J is TRBJ2-7 and V is TRBV30, with 8 bases fitting TRBD2. The germline gives CDR1 GTSNPN, CDR2 SVGIG (reference sequence). The CDR3 loop spans 13 amino acids. Trimming removed 0 bases from V and 5 bases from J; junction bases left unmatched: 3. DNA of the CDR3: TGTGCCTGGAGTGTAGGAGCGGGAGACGAGCAGTACTTC. Translating gives CAWSVGAGDEQYF.

This clone occurred once. The chain links TRBV19 to TRBJ2-4, with a weak D call TRBD1 (6 bases). Germline CDR1 is LNHDA and CDR2 is SQIVND (reference sequence). The CDR3 covers 15 residues. V lost 1 base and J lost 6, with 13 bases in between. For the CDR3, the DNA is TGTGCCAGTAGTATAGTAGGGGGTGGAGGAAACATTCAGTACTTC. Translated, it gives CASSIVGGGGNIQYF.

A note on this clone: The identical CDR3 is also encoded by other nucleotide sequences in the sample. The genes are TRBV5-1 and TRBJ2-5; 7 bases align to TRBD1. The CDR3 runs 14 residues. The ends lost 4 bases at V and 2 bases at J; junction bases unmatched: 5. Germline assignment: CDR1 SGHRS and CDR2 YFSETQ. The CDR3 reads CASSLLDRQETQYF. The CDR3 DNA reads as TGCGCCAGCAGCCTACTGGACAGGCAAGAGACCCAGTACTTC.

The chain recombines TRBV29-1 with TRBJ2-7; D is undetermined. Trimming took 7 bases from V and 6 from J, leaving 22 bases between them. Germline lookup yields CDR1 SQVTM and CDR2 ANQGSEA. The CDR3 loop spans 14 amino acids. CDR3 sequence (DNA): TGCAGCGCCACGCCTCTAGGAGATGCGAGCGAGCAGTACTTC. Translated: CSATPLGDASEQYF.

Concerning this clone itself: The identical CDR3 is also encoded by other nucleotide sequences in the sample. The chain has TRBV9 and TRBJ2-7, with D uncertain. The CDR3 is 13 amino acids. Trimming stripped 2 bases from V and 4 bases from J, with 10 bases between. The germline gives CDR1 SGDLS, CDR2 YYNGEE. CDR3 residues: CASSVGEEYEQYF. The CDR3 DNA reads TGTGCCAGCAGCGTGGGCGAGGAATACGAGCAGTACTTC.

The rearrangement joins TRBV7-9 to TRBJ2-5, with TRBD1 identical over 7 bases. The CDR3 totals 15 residues. V was clipped by 5 bases and J by 5 bases; unmatched bases: 11. CDR1 and CDR2 from the germline V gene are SEHNR and FQNEAQ (reference sequence). CDR3: CASSPPDRWGETQYF. CDR3 nucleotides: TGTGCCAGCAGCCCGCCGGACAGGTGGGGCGAGACCCAGTACTTC.

This clone was found once. The chain recombines TRBV13 with TRBJ1-1, with no clear D. Trimming removed 2 bases from V and 0 bases from J, with 7 bases in between. CDR1 and CDR2 from the germline V gene are PRHDT and FYEKMQ (reference sequence). The CDR3 totals 14 residues. DNA of the CDR3: TGTGCCAGCAGCTTAATACAGTTGAACACTGAAGCTTTCTTT. Its protein is CASSLIQLNTEAFF.

This chain joins TRBV5-6 and TRBJ2-1, with 8 bases matching TRBD2. The CDR3 totals 14 residues. The V and J ends lost 1 base and 9 bases, in that order; junction bases with no gene match: 6. CDR1 and CDR2 (germline): SGHDT, YYEEEE. The CDR3 sequence is CASSLYLRGVEQFF. CDR3 sequence (DNA): TGTGCCAGCAGCTTGTATTTGCGGGGGGTTGAGCAGTTCTTC.

This clone was seen only once. The chain joins TRBV27 to TRBJ1-5; D possibly corresponds to TRBD1 (6 bases). CDR1 is MNHEY and CDR2 is SMNVEV in the germline V gene (reference sequence). The CDR3 contains 13 residues. V was clipped by 6 bases and J by 5 bases, with 11 bases between them. The CDR3 DNA reads TGTGCCAGCAGCTACAGGGCGTATCAGCCCCAGCATTTT. This gives the protein CASSYRAYQPQHF.

About this clone itself: Different DNA sequences within this sample yield the same CDR3. The V gene is TRBV6-5, the J gene TRBJ1-2; possibly TRBD1 for D (6 bases). CDR1 is MNHEY, CDR2 SVGAGI, per germline. This CDR3 contains 16 residues. Trimming took 0 bases from V and 0 from J, leaving 11 bases between them. The chain's CDR3 is CASSYSTGEANYGYTF. Written as DNA, the CDR3 is TGTGCCAGCAGTTACTCGACAGGAGAAGCTAACTATGGCTACACCTTC.

The chain joins TRBV5-1 to TRBJ1-1; D is possibly TRBD1 (5 bases). V was trimmed by 0 bases and J by 0 bases, leaving 12 bases between them. Germline CDR1 and CDR2: SGHRS and YFSETQ. This CDR3 has 16 residues. The DNA for the CDR3 is TGCGCCAGCAGCTTGGTCAAGCGGGGCATGAACACTGAAGCTTTCTTT. Amino acids: CASSLVKRGMNTEAFF.

As DNA, the CDR3 is TGTGCCAGCAGCACCTCACATGAGCAGTTCTTC. As protein: CASSTSHEQFF. The chain recombines TRBV9 with TRBJ2-1, with D unclear. Looked up from germline, CDR1 is SGDLS and CDR2 is YYNGEE. V was trimmed by 4 bases and J by 8 bases, leaving 7 bases between them. This CDR3 region has 11 residues.

Of note for this clone: This specimen includes other DNA sequences encoding the same CDR3. V gene TRBV6-5 combines with J gene TRBJ2-3; 7 bases agree with TRBD1. This CDR3 is built from 14 residues. Germline V gene data show CDR1 as MNHEY and CDR2 as SVGAGI. V lost 0 bases to trimming and J lost 4 bases; unmatched junction nucleotides: 1. The CDR3, as DNA: TGTGCCAGCAGTTACTCAGGGGGCGCAGATACGCAGTATTTT. Its translation is CASSYSGGADTQYF.